A single sample is the source of the 14 T cell receptor beta chains below, sequenced in a study of shared clonotypes between healthy human individuals. The protocol was immunoSEQ multiplex PCR, while the TCRdb copy is restricted to in-frame clones and leaves out a portion. Of 700,000 or so clones listed, 60% to 80% are singletons. Material for sequencing was memory CD4+ T cells sorted from blood. The sample's subset: CD45RA-negative fraction. Receptors were obtained from a woman aged 25 to 39 in good health.

This clone has only a few counts. This chain joins TRBV28 and TRBJ1-1; the D is unclear. Trimming took off 0 bases at V and 1 base at J, with 6 bases between the two ends. The CDR3 loop spans 14 amino acids. The germline CDR1 and CDR2 sequences are MDHEN and SYDVKM. This CDR3 reads CASSLWHSNTEAFF. The DNA of the CDR3 is TGTGCCAGCAGTTTATGGCACTCGAACACTGAAGCTTTCTTT.

The table lists this clone with a count of one. The CDR3 nucleotides are TGCGCCAGCAGCTTGGAGGCTAGCGGGACCAATGAGCAGTTCTTC. Its protein is CASSLEASGTNEQFF. The gene calls are TRBV5-1 and TRBJ2-1; 9 positions agree with TRBD2. The trim removed 0 bases at V and 6 bases at J, leaving 4 bases unmatched. The germline V gene encodes CDR1 SGHRS and CDR2 YFSETQ. The CDR3 is 15 residues long.

The chain employs TRBV19 and TRBJ2-7; 8 bases fit TRBD1. V trimming: 1 base; J trimming: 3 bases; junction bases outside the gene matches: 5. Per the germline V gene, CDR1 is LNHDA and CDR2 is SQIVND (reference sequence). The CDR3 is made up of 15 amino acids. The CDR3 sequence is CASSIAGTGDYEQYF. Written as DNA, the CDR3 is TGTGCCAGTAGTATAGCCGGGACAGGAGACTACGAGCAGTACTTC.

Only one count was recorded for this clone. V is TRBV5-4 and J is TRBJ2-1; maybe TRBD2 (7 bases). Trimming pared 0 bases from V and 6 bases from J, leaving 16 bases between. Germline CDR1 and CDR2: SGHNT and YYREEE (reference sequence). There are 16 residues in the CDR3. CDR3 protein: CASSLGDTKRGNEQFF. CDR3 coding DNA: TGTGCCAGCAGCTTGGGGGACACTAAGCGGGGCAATGAGCAGTTCTTC.

The V call is TRBV29-1, the J call TRBJ1-5, with 12 bases that match TRBD1. This CDR3 contains 16 residues. Germline assignment: CDR1 SQVTM and CDR2 ANQGSEA. J gave up 7 bases and V 6 bases, and 13 bases lay outside the gene matches. As DNA, the CDR3 is TGCAGCGTCCAACTCGGCCGGGACAGGGGGCACCAGCCCCAGCATTTT. Its translation: CSVQLGRDRGHQPQHF.

This clone was detected only a few times. The genes are TRBV6-4 and TRBJ2-2; D perhaps matches TRBD2 (6 bases). V lost 4 bases and J lost 1, with 16 bases in between. This CDR3 spans 17 amino acids. In germline, CDR1 is MRHNA, CDR2 SNTAGT. The CDR3 sequence is CASSVDYVGGNTGELFF. The DNA for the CDR3 is TGTGCCAGCAGTGTGGACTATGTGGGCGGGAACACCGGGGAGCTGTTTTTT.

V is TRBV11-3 and J is TRBJ2-5; a weak D match, TRBD1 (5 bases). Germline V gene data show CDR1 as SGHNT and CDR2 as YENEEA. CDR3 length: 13 residues. Trimming removed 3 bases at V and 1 base at J, with 6 bases between. CDR3 DNA: TGTGCCAGCAGCTTTGACAGCCAAGAGACCCAGTACTTC. Protein: CASSFDSQETQYF.

This sequence joins TRBV7-8 and TRBJ2-7; 13 bases map to TRBD2. This CDR3 has 16 amino acids. V lost 5 bases, J lost 3 bases, and 7 bases stayed unmatched. Per the germline V gene, CDR1 is SGHVS and CDR2 is FQNEAQ. This chain's CDR3 is CASSMGLAGSYYEQYF. CDR3 in DNA: TGTGCCAGCAGCATGGGACTAGCGGGATCCTACTACGAGCAGTACTTC.

The genes are TRBV19 and TRBJ1-1, with 9 nucleotides matching TRBD1. V shed 5 bases, J shed 8 bases, and the junction held 15 bases outside the gene matches. CDR3 length equals 16 residues. Germline assignment: CDR1 LNHDA and CDR2 SQIVND (reference sequence). The CDR3 protein is CASSLSPGQGGGEAFF. The CDR3 DNA reads TGTGCCAGTAGTTTATCCCCGGGACAGGGAGGAGGGGAAGCTTTCTTT.

The J gene is TRBJ2-7, the V gene TRBV18; D is perhaps TRBD2 (6 bases). V dropped 6 bases and J dropped 0 bases, with 15 bases sitting between them. From germline, CDR1 is KGHSH and CDR2 LQKENI. This CDR3 is 15 amino acids long. CDR3 nucleotides: TGTGCCAGCTCGAGGGAGGTAGGGAGCTCCTACGAGCAGTACTTC. This gives the protein CASSREVGSSYEQYF.

The chain has TRBV7-9 and TRBJ2-2; D remains ambiguous. The CDR3 totals 15 residues. Germline V CDR1 and CDR2: SEHNR, FQNEAQ (reference sequence). Trimming left V 5 bases short and J 2 bases short, with 12 bases between. Here the CDR3 DNA reads TGTGCCAGCAGCCCGGGCCTCCGAAACACCGGGGAGCTGTTTTTT. Its translation is CASSPGLRNTGELFF. Drawing the rest from reference TRBV7-9 and TRBJ2-2, the complete variable domain is DTGVSQNPRHKITKRGQNVTFRCDPISEHNRLYWYRQTLGQGPEFLTYFQNEAQLEKSRLLSDRFSAERPKGSFSTLEIQRTEQGDSAMYLCASSPGLRNTGELFFGEGSRLTVL.

This chain joins TRBV6-5 and TRBJ2-1; D unclear. CDR3 length: 14 amino acids. The V end was cut by 4 bases, the J end by 4 bases, with 11 bases between. Germline values: CDR1 MNHEY, CDR2 SVGAGI. The CDR3 sequence is CASSSDLDYNEQFF. The DNA of the CDR3 is TGTGCCAGCAGTTCCGATCTAGATTACAATGAGCAGTTCTTC.

V is TRBV10-3 and J is TRBJ2-5; 7 bases line up with TRBD1. The germline V gene has CDR1 ENHRY and CDR2 SYGVKD. With 0 bases clipped from V and 2 bases from J, the junction kept 3 bases outside the gene matches. CDR3 length: 15 residues. CDR3 protein: CAISESTGKQETQYF. As DNA, the CDR3 is TGTGCCATCAGTGAGTCGACAGGGAAGCAAGAGACCCAGTACTTC.

V is TRBV11-2 and J is TRBJ2-1, with 9 nucleotides matching TRBD2. Germline V gene lookup returns CDR1 SGHAT and CDR2 FQNNGV. The V segment lost 7 bases and the J segment 6 bases; nucleotides outside the gene matches: 7. This CDR3 comprises 14 residues. The CDR3 reads CASNGGRAGNEQFF. The CDR3 nucleotides read TGTGCCAGCAACGGCGGGAGGGCGGGCAATGAGCAGTTCTTC.